The present T cell receptor beta chain was sequenced within a study of low-dose radiotherapy and immunotherapy resistance in tumors. PCR amplification of the TCRs was performed with Phusion for 20 to 25 PCR cycles, and it relied on a constant-region primer together with a V-primer adapter. Via MiXCR, TCRdb re-called the reads, giving one row per CDR3 protein. The sample consists of roughly 46,000 distinct CDR3 sequences, approximately 12% of them appearing once. This clonotype is medium-sized within its sample. Germline-derived CDR1 and CDR2 are MDHEN and SYDVKM. The CDR3 is made up of 15 amino acids. Deletions cut 6 bases from V and 4 bases from J, with 18 bases between. As to time point: before trial treatment.

The source was PBMCs, collected before treatment. The chain uses TRBV28 and TRBJ1-1, with TRBD1 as a possible D gene (5 bases). The TCR comes from a female donor with ovarian cancer. Here the CDR3 reads CASSTQGLPGTEAFF. CDR3 nucleotide sequence: TGTGCCAGCAGCACCCAGGGCCTCCCTGGCACTGAAGCTTTCTTT.